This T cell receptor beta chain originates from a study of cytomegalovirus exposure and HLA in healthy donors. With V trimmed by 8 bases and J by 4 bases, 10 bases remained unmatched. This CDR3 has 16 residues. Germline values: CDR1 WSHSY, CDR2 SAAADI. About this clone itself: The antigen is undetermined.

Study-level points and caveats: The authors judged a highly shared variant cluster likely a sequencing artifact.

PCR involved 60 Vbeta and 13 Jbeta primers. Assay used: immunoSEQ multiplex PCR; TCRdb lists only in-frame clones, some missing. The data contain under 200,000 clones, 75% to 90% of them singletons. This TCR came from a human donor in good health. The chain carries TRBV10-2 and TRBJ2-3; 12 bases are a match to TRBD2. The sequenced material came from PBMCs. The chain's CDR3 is CASRPSGGAVPDTQYF. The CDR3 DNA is TGCGCCAGCCGCCCTAGCGGGGGGGCGGTACCAGATACGCAGTATTTT.